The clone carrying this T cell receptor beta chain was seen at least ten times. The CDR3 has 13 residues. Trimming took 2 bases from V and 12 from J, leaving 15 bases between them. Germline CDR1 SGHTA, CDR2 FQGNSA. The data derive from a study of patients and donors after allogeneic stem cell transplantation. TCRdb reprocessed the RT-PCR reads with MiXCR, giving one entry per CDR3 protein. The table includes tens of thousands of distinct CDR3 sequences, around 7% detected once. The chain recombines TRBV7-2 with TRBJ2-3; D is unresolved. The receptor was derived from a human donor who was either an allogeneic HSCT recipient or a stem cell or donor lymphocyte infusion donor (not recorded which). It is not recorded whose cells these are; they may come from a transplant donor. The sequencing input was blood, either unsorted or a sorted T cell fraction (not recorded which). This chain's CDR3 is CASSLNRVSLQYF. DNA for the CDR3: TGTGCCAGCAGCTTAAACCGCGTTTCTTTACAGTATTTT.